This entry lists 32 T cell receptor beta chains sequenced from one sample in a study of blood T cell repertoires in COVID-19. Assay: immunoSEQ multiplex PCR; the TCRdb copy retains only in-frame clones and omits some. The sample shows some 70,000 clones, approximately 90% of them seen only once. The sample was PBMCs or T cells enriched from blood (not recorded which). These receptors originate from a woman between 40 and 55 years old who had recovered from COVID-19.

The chain recombines TRBV7-8 with TRBJ1-1, with 8 bases lining up with TRBD1. Trimming at V came to 2 bases and at J to 10 bases, leaving 12 bases not matched to a gene. Germline assignment: CDR1 SGHVS and CDR2 FQNEAQ. The CDR3 loop spans 15 amino acids. CDR3 bases: TGTGCCAGCAGCTTATCAAACGGACAGGGCCGCGGAGCTTTCTTT. Its protein product is CASSLSNGQGRGAFF.

This clone was counted between two and nine times. This chain joins TRBV6-6 and TRBJ1-4, with a tentative D call TRBD1 (6 bases). Trimming removed 0 bases from V and 8 bases from J, with 13 bases in between. The CDR3 spans 15 residues. Germline values: CDR1 MNHNY, CDR2 SVGAGI (reference sequence). The CDR3 nucleotides are TGTGCCAGCAGTTACTCTTTACAGGGAGAGGAAAAACTGTTTTTT. Amino acids: CASSYSLQGEEKLFF.

The chain employs TRBV7-8 and TRBJ2-1; 9 bases fit TRBD2. V lost 2 bases to trimming and J lost 5 bases; unmatched junction nucleotides: 10. This CDR3 has 17 amino acids. CDR1 and CDR2 (germline): SGHVS, FQNEAQ. The CDR3 DNA follows: TGTGCCAGCAGCTTAAGGCTTTCCCTAGCGGGGCACAATGAGCAGTTCTTC. Encoded protein: CASSLRLSLAGHNEQFF.

This chain joins TRBV18 and TRBJ2-1, with 14 bases identical to TRBD2. From germline, CDR1 is KGHSH and CDR2 LQKENI. Trimming took 0 bases from V and 10 from J; bases not matched to a gene: 5. This CDR3 has 16 amino acids. CDR3 sequence (DNA): TGTGCCAGCTCACCACCGGGACTAGCGGGGGTGGGGGAGCAGTTCTTC. It yields the protein CASSPPGLAGVGEQFF. Filled out from reference TRBV18 and TRBJ2-1, the complete variable domain reads NAGVMQNPRHLVRRRGQEARLRCSPMKGHSHVYWYRQLPEEGLKFMVYLQKENIIDESGMPKERFSAEFPKEGPSILRIQQVVRGDSAAYFCASSPPGLAGVGEQFFGPGTRLTVL.

The chain combines TRBV19 with TRBJ2-7; TRBD1 aligns across 10 bases. The CDR3 sequence is 15 residues long. Germline-derived CDR1 and CDR2 are LNHDA and SQIVND (reference sequence). Trimming at V came to 7 bases and at J to 5 bases, leaving 11 bases not matched to a gene. CDR3 bases: TGTGCCAGTAAAGCTGCCGAGACAGGGGGCCACGAGCAGTACTTC. It is translated as CASKAAETGGHEQYF.

The chain joins TRBV5-1 to TRBJ1-1; 10 nucleotides align to TRBD1. The CDR3 contains 15 residues. Trimming at V came to 4 bases and at J to 0 bases, leaving 3 bases not matched to a gene. The V gene's germline CDR1 is SGHRS and CDR2 YFSETQ. Here the CDR3 reads CASSRGQGMNTEAFF. The DNA for the CDR3 is TGCGCCAGCAGCAGGGGACAGGGGATGAACACTGAAGCTTTCTTT.

The chain has TRBV12-3 or TRBV12-4 and TRBJ1-1; D unclear. Trimming took off 6 bases at V and 7 bases at J, with 6 bases between the two ends. The CDR3 runs to 10 residues. For the CDR3, the DNA is TGTGCCAGCAGCGGTCTTGAAGCTTTCTTT. Protein product: CASSGLEAFF.

The V and J genes are TRBV10-1 and TRBJ1-2; 7 bases map to TRBD1. CDR1 and CDR2 from the germline V gene are WNHNN and SYGVQD (reference sequence). V shed 11 bases and J 8 bases; nucleotides not matched to a gene: 8. This CDR3 contains 11 residues. The CDR3 reads CAGSTGYGYTF. CDR3 sequence (DNA): TGCGCCGGCTCGACAGGGTACGGCTACACCTTC.

The chain couples TRBV6-5 to TRBJ1-4, with 10 bases lining up with TRBD1. The germline V gene has CDR1 MNHEY and CDR2 SVGAGI. Trimming at V came to 6 bases and at J to 0 bases, leaving 1 base not matched to a gene. This CDR3 contains 15 residues. The CDR3, as DNA: TGTGCCAGCAGGACAGGGGGCGCAACTAATGAAAAACTGTTTTTT. This translates into CASRTGGATNEKLFF.

The rearrangement joins TRBV15 to TRBJ2-1, with 10 bases aligning to TRBD1. Germline CDR1 reads LNHNV; CDR2 reads YYDKDF (reference sequence). The CDR3 has 18 amino acids. V lost 0 bases and J lost 6; bases outside the gene matches: 11. CDR3 sequence (DNA): TGTGCCACCAGCAGAGACTTACCGGGGACAGGGGTTACCAATGAGCAGTTCTTC. Residues: CATSRDLPGTGVTNEQFF.

The chain has TRBV6-2 or TRBV6-3 and TRBJ1-4, with a possible D match to TRBD1 (5 bases). The CDR3 consists of 16 residues. Trimming shortened V by 6 bases and J by 1 base, and 15 bases separated the two germline ends. CDR1 and CDR2 from the germline V gene are MNHEY and SVGEGT. The CDR3 DNA follows: TGTGCCAGCAGCCCTAGGATGGGGGGAACTAATGAAAAACTGTTTTTT. It translates to CASSPRMGGTNEKLFF.

This chain connects TRBV6-5 to TRBJ2-3; no clear D. The CDR3 runs 13 residues. The germline V gene has CDR1 MNHEY and CDR2 SVGAGI. V was trimmed by 0 bases and J by 6 bases, leaving 7 bases between them. CDR3 DNA sequence: TGTGCCAGCAGTTACTCGATTAGCGATACGCAGTATTTT. It is translated as CASSYSISDTQYF.

J is TRBJ2-7 and V is TRBV5-5; D is uncertain. This CDR3 contains 15 residues. Germline values: CDR1 SGHKS, CDR2 YYEKEE (reference sequence). The germline V and J ends were trimmed by 0 bases and 2 bases, with 12 bases remaining between them. The CDR3 DNA sequence: TGTGCCAGCAGCTTGGAGCAGGTTACCCCCTACGAGCAGTACTTC. It encodes CASSLEQVTPYEQYF.

The rearrangement uses TRBV6-5 and TRBJ2-2; the D gene is possibly TRBD1 (5 bases). Germline CDR1 is MNHEY and CDR2 is SVGAGI. Trimming took 6 bases from V and 7 from J, leaving 18 bases between them. CDR3 size: 15 residues. The CDR3 sequence is CASRGSDRWNGELFF. CDR3 bases: TGTGCCAGCAGGGGCTCTGACAGATGGAACGGGGAGCTGTTTTTT.

V and J are TRBV15 and TRBJ1-2; D ambiguous. This CDR3 comprises 15 residues. The V gene's germline CDR1 is LNHNV and CDR2 YYDKDF (reference sequence). V was trimmed by 0 bases and J by 4 bases, leaving 12 bases between them. The CDR3 is CATSRDQALGYGYTF. For the CDR3, the DNA is TGTGCCACCAGCAGAGATCAGGCACTGGGCTATGGCTACACCTTC.

The gene calls are TRBV7-8 and TRBJ1-1, with a weak D call TRBD1 (5 bases). CDR1 is SGHVS, CDR2 FQNEAQ, per germline. The V end was cut by 5 bases, the J end by 10 bases, with 17 bases between. The CDR3 is made up of 13 amino acids. The CDR3 nucleotides are TGTGCCAGCAGCACGGACACCCTTAGGGGAGCTTTCTTT. Residues: CASSTDTLRGAFF.

This rearrangement joins TRBV19 to TRBJ2-7; 7 nucleotides line up with TRBD2. The germline V gene encodes CDR1 LNHDA and CDR2 SQIVND (reference sequence). The CDR3 has 14 amino acids. V gave up 7 bases and J gave up 2 bases; unmatched junction bases: 8. The CDR3 loop reads CASTPGTNTYEQYF. The CDR3 DNA is TGTGCCAGTACCCCCGGGACTAACACCTACGAGCAGTACTTC.

The V gene is TRBV19, the J gene TRBJ2-2; D not resolved. V shed 1 base and J shed 6 bases, with 6 bases lying between them. Per germline, CDR1 LNHDA and CDR2 SQIVND (reference sequence). The CDR3 length is 13 residues. The CDR3, as DNA: TGTGCCAGTAGTATAGGTCGGTCCGGGGAGCTGTTTTTT. Residues: CASSIGRSGELFF.

The chain recombines TRBV7-4 with TRBJ1-6; D unresolved. The germline V gene encodes CDR1 SGHVT and CDR2 SQSDAQ. Between the trimmed V and J ends, which lost 2 bases and 6 bases, there was a span of 26 bases. The CDR3 has 20 residues. The CDR3 loop is CASSLPLVPVSERVNSPLHF. The DNA for the CDR3 is TGTGCCAGCAGCTTACCCCTTGTACCAGTCTCCGAACGGGTTAATTCACCCCTCCACTTT.

V usage is TRBV11-3 and J usage is TRBJ2-7, with unresolved D. Germline V lookup: CDR1 SGHNT, CDR2 YENEEA. This CDR3 contains 13 residues. Trimming left V 3 bases short and J 1 base short, with 7 bases between. CDR3 region: CASSFGRSYEQYF. The CDR3 coding sequence is TGTGCCAGCAGCTTCGGCAGGTCCTACGAGCAGTACTTC.

In DNA form, the CDR3 reads TGTGCCAGTACTCAGAAAGGGACAGGAGTTCGCAATGAGCAGTTCTTC. It translates to CASTQKGTGVRNEQFF. The chain couples TRBV19 to TRBJ2-1; 8 bases are shared with TRBD1. Germline assignment: CDR1 LNHDA and CDR2 SQIVND (reference sequence). This CDR3 region has 16 residues. V lost 7 bases to trimming and J lost 6 bases; unmatched junction nucleotides: 14.

This chain links TRBV7-2 with TRBJ1-1; D is possibly TRBD1 (6 bases). CDR1 is SGHTA and CDR2 is FQGNSA in the germline V gene. V was clipped by 6 bases and J by 4 bases, with 9 bases between them. The CDR3 spans 12 residues. DNA of the CDR3: TGTGCCAGCAGGACACAGGGCACTGAAGCTTTCTTT. Protein sequence: CASRTQGTEAFF.

The rearrangement links TRBV18 to TRBJ1-4; 8 bases align to TRBD1. The V gene end was trimmed by 4 bases and the J gene end by 6 bases; junction bases not matched to a gene: 4. CDR3 size: 14 residues. Germline loops: CDR1 KGHSH, CDR2 LQKENI. The chain's CDR3 is CASSQLQGDEKLFF. CDR3 in DNA: TGTGCCAGCTCACAGTTACAGGGGGATGAAAAACTGTTTTTT.

This clone appeared a few times. This rearrangement joins TRBV5-1 to TRBJ2-1; 15 bases line up with TRBD2. J lost 4 bases, V lost 3 bases, and 5 bases had no gene match. From germline, CDR1 is SGHRS and CDR2 YFSETQ. This CDR3 is built from 17 residues. The CDR3 nucleotides read TGCGCCAGCAGCTCTCGGGGACTAGCGGGGGGATACAATGAGCAGTTCTTC. It translates to CASSSRGLAGGYNEQFF.

The V gene is TRBV29-1, the J gene TRBJ1-2; possible D gene TRBD1, 5 bases. Germline V gene lookup returns CDR1 SQVTM and CDR2 ANQGSEA. With 6 bases removed from V and 7 bases from J, the gap between germline ends came to 30 bases. The CDR3 contains 17 residues. The CDR3 loop reads CSVLTIGDLGFLSGYTF. The CDR3 coding sequence is TGCAGCGTGCTAACCATAGGGGACTTGGGATTTTTGAGTGGCTACACCTTC. The full variable domain, in which reference TRBV29-1 and TRBJ1-2 provide the parts outside the CDR3, is SAVISQKPSRDICQRGTSLTIQCQVDSQVTMMFWYRQQPGQSLTLIATANQGSEATYESGFVIDKFPISRPNLTFSTLTVSNMSPEDSSIYLCSVLTIGDLGFLSGYTFGSGTRLTVV.

The rearrangement uses TRBV28 and TRBJ2-5, with D perhaps TRBD2 (6 bases). There are 14 residues in the CDR3. CDR1 is MDHEN and CDR2 is SYDVKM in the germline V gene. The ends were cut back, 8 bases at V and 3 bases at J, with 16 bases in the middle. The CDR3 nucleotides are TGTGCCAGCTCCCGGGCGCGACTAGAAGAGACCCAGTACTTC. Amino acid sequence: CASSRARLEETQYF.

The chain combines TRBV19 with TRBJ2-7; weak D call: TRBD2 (7 bases). Germline assignment: CDR1 LNHDA and CDR2 SQIVND (reference sequence). V lost 10 bases to trimming and J lost 7 bases, with 23 bases between them. The CDR3 consists of 14 residues. CDR3: CATTPGGAVREQYF. CDR3 DNA sequence: TGTGCCACGACGCCGGGGGGCGCCGTCAGAGAGCAGTACTTC.

The V call is TRBV5-1, the J call TRBJ1-2; 8 bases line up with TRBD1. There are 14 residues in the CDR3. CDR1 and CDR2 (germline): SGHRS, YFSETQ. The ends lost 1 base at V and 6 bases at J; junction bases unmatched: 5. In nucleotides, the CDR3 is TGCGCCAGCAGCTTGACCTCAGGGGGCGATGGCTACACCTTC. This encodes CASSLTSGGDGYTF.

The genes are TRBV7-8 and TRBJ2-7; 10 positions agree with TRBD2. The CDR3 spans 15 residues. The germline V gene has CDR1 SGHVS and CDR2 FQNEAQ. The V gene end was trimmed by 5 bases and the J gene end by 2 bases; junction bases not matched to a gene: 6. The CDR3 here is CASSRTSGDTYEQYF. CDR3 DNA: TGTGCCAGCAGCCGAACTAGCGGGGACACCTACGAGCAGTACTTC.

The chain links TRBV3-1 (or the pseudogene TRBV3-2) to TRBJ2-3, with TRBD2 as a possible D gene (6 bases). Germline V gene data show CDR1 as LGHDT and CDR2 as YNNKEL (reference sequence). This CDR3 is 14 amino acids long. Between the trimmed V and J ends, which lost 6 bases and 7 bases, there was a span of 17 bases. CDR3 sequence (DNA): TGTGCCAGCAGTCGGGGGTCACTAGTCAATACGCAGTATTTT. Translated: CASSRGSLVNTQYF.

The rearrangement links TRBV6-5 to TRBJ1-3; D call uncertain. Trimming pared 2 bases from V and 0 bases from J, leaving 5 bases between. CDR1 is MNHEY, CDR2 SVGAGI, per germline. The CDR3 is 14 residues long. Written as DNA, the CDR3 is TGTGCCAGCAGTTACATCCACTCTGGAAACACCATATATTTT. It is translated as CASSYIHSGNTIYF.

The V gene is TRBV6-5, the J gene TRBJ1-4; 7 nucleotides match TRBD1. Germline V CDR1 and CDR2: MNHEY, SVGAGI. The CDR3 extends over 13 amino acids. V was pared by 5 bases and J by 6 bases, with 3 bases of the junction left unmatched. The CDR3: CASSRDRDEKLFF. Here the CDR3 DNA reads TGTGCCAGCAGTCGGGACAGAGATGAAAAACTGTTTTTT.